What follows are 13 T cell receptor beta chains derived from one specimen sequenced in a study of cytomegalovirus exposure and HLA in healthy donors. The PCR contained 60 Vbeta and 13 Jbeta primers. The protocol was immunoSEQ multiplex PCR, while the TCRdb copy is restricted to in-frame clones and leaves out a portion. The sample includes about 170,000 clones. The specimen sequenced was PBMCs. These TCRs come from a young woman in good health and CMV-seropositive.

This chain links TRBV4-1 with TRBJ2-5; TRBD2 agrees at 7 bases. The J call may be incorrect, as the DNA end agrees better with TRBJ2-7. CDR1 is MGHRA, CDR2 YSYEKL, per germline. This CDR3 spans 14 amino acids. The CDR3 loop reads CASSRGLESHEQYF. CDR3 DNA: TGCGCCAGCAGCCGAGGACTAGAGTCCCACGAGCAGTACTTC.

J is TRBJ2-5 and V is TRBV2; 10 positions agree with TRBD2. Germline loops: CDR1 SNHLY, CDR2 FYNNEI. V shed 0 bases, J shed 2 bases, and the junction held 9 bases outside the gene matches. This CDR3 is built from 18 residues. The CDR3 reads CASSEALRIAGGQETQYF. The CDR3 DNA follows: TGTGCCAGCAGTGAAGCGCTTCGGATAGCGGGGGGACAAGAGACCCAGTACTTC.

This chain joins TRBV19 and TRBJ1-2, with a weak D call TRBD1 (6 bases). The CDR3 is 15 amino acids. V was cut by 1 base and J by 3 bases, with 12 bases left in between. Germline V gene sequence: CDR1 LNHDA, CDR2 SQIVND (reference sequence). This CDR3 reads CASSIVPPGDYGYTF. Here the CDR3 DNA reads TGTGCCAGTAGTATAGTCCCCCCAGGGGACTATGGCTACACCTTC.

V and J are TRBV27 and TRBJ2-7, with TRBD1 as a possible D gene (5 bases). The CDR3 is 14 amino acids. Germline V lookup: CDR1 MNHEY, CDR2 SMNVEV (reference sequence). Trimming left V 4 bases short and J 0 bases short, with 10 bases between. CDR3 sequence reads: CASSWGSGSYEQYF. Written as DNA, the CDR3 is TGTGCCAGCAGTTGGGGCTCGGGCTCCTACGAGCAGTACTTC.

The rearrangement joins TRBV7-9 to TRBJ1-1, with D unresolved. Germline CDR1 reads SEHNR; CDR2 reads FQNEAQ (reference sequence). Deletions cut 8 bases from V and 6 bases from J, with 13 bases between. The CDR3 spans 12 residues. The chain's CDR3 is CASGGLLAEAFF. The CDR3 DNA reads TGTGCCAGCGGCGGGCTTTTGGCTGAAGCTTTCTTT.

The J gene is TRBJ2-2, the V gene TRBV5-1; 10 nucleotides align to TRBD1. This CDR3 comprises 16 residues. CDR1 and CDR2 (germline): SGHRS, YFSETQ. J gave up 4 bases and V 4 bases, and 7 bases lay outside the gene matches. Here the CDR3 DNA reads TGCGCCAGCAGCCTCGGACAGGGGGTCGGCACCGGGGAGCTGTTTTTT. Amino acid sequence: CASSLGQGVGTGELFF. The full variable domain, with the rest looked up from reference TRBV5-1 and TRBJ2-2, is KAGVTQTPRYLIKTRGQQVTLSCSPISGHRSVSWYQQTPGQGLQFLFEYFSETQRNKGNFPGRFSGRQFSNSRSEMNVSTLELGDSALYLCASSLGQGVGTGELFFGEGSRLTVL.

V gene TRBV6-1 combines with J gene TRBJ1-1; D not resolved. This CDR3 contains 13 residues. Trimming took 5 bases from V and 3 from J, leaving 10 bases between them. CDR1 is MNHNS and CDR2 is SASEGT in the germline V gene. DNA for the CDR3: TGTGCCAGCAGTTTAAACGCGGACACTGAAGCTTTCTTT. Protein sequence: CASSLNADTEAFF.

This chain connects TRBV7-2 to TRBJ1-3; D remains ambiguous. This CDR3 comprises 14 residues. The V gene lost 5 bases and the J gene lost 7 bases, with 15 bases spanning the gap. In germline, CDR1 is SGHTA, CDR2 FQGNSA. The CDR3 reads CASSLLGPGNTIYF. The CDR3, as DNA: TGTGCCAGCAGCCTGTTAGGTCCCGGGAACACCATATATTTT. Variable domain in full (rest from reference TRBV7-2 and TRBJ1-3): GAGVSQSPSNKVTEKGKDVELRCDPISGHTALYWYRQSLGQGLEFLIYFQGNSAPDKSGLPSDRFSAERTGGSVSTLTIQRTQQEDSAVYLCASSLLGPGNTIYFGEGSWLTVV.

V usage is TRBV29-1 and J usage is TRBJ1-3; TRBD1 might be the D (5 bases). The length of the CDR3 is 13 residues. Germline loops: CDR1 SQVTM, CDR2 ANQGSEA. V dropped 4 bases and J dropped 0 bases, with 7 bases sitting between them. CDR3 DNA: TGCAGCGTTGGCGACAGCTCTGGAAACACCATATATTTT. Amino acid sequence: CSVGDSSGNTIYF. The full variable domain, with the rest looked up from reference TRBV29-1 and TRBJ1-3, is SAVISQKPSRDICQRGTSLTIQCQVDSQVTMMFWYRQQPGQSLTLIATANQGSEATYESGFVIDKFPISRPNLTFSTLTVSNMSPEDSSIYLCSVGDSSGNTIYFGEGSWLTVV.

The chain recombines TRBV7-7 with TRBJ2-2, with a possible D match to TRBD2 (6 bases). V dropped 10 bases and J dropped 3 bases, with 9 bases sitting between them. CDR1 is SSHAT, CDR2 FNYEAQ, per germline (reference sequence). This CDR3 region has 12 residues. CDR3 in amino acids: CATSSDTGELFF. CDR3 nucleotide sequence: TGTGCCACCTCTAGCGACACCGGGGAGCTGTTTTTT.

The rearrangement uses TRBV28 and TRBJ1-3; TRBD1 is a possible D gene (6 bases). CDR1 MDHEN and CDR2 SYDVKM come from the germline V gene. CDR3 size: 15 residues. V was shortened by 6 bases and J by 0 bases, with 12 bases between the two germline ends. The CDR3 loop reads CASSYQGGSGNTIYF. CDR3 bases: TGTGCCAGCAGCTACCAAGGGGGCTCTGGAAACACCATATATTTT.

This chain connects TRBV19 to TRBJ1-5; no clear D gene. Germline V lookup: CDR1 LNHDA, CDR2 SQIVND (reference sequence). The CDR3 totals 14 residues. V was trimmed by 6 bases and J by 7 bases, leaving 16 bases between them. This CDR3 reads CASRPRGDYQPQHF. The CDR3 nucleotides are TGTGCCAGTAGGCCCCGCGGGGATTACCAGCCCCAGCATTTT. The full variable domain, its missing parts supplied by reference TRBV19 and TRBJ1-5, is DGGITQSPKYLFRKEGQNVTLSCEQNLNHDAMYWYRQDPGQGLRLIYYSQIVNDFQKGDIAEGYSVSREKKESFPLTVTSAQKNPTAFYLCASRPRGDYQPQHFGDGTRLSIL.

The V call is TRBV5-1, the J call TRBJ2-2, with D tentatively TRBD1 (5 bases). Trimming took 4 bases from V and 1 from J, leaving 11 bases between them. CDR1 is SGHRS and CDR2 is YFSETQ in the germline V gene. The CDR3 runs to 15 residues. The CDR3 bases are TGCGCCAGCAGCCGGGCCGGACAGAACACCGGGGAGCTGTTTTTT. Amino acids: CASSRAGQNTGELFF.